This T cell receptor beta chain came from a study of human T cells and chemical hapten exposure. On the study more broadly: Throughout a study of 20 to 25 weeks, patients underwent weekly scalp administration of diphenylcyclopropenone doses. Readings were taken at 6 days from patch tests that had applied 0.01% DPC to the upper back. Overall study results and limits: DPC sensitization produced no change in TCRs with frequency above 1 in 1000. Expanded TCR counts at PT1 went up together with patch test score, a positive correlation.

This clonotype was detected ten times or more. Its antigen is undetermined. As to time point: pre-sensitization, week 0. Treatment described: therapeutic diphenylcyclopropenone sensitization with weekly scalp DPC. A single record per CDR3 protein comes from TCRdb applying MiXCR to the RACE reads. In the table there are 300,000 to 400,000 distinct CDR3 sequences, approximately 5.1% of which are singletons. Germline CDR1 MDHEN, CDR2 SYDVKM. Trimming removed 2 bases from V and 4 bases from J, with 5 bases in between. This CDR3 has 12 residues. This sequence originates from a woman aged 50 to 60 with alopecia areata. Some clones in this sample may be carry-over from other donors' samples. This specimen was whole blood, taken in connection with sensitization to the hapten diphenylcyclopropenone (DPC). This chain links TRBV28 with TRBJ1-1; a possible D gene is TRBD1 (5 bases). The CDR3 loop is CASSLRGTEAFF. The CDR3 region has the DNA TGTGCCAGCAGTTTAAGGGGCACTGAAGCTTTCTTT.